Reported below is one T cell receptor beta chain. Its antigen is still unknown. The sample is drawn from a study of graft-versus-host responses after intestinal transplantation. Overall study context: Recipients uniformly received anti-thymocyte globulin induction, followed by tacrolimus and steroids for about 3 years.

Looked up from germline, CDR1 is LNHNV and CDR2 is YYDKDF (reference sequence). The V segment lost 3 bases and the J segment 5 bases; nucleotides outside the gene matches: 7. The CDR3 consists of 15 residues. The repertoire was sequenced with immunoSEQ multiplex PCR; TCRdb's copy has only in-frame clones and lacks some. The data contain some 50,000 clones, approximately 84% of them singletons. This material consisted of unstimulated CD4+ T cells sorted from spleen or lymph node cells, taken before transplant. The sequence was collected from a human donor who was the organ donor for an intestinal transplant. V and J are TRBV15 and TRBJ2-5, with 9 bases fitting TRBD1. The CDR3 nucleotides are TGTGCCACCAGCAGGGAAAGGACAGGGGTGGAGACCCAGTACTTC. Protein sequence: CATSRERTGVETQYF.